This T cell receptor (beta chain) was identified in a study of blood T cells in healthy people across ages. The authors drew approximately 10 milliliters of peripheral blood from each donor. In regard to this clonotype: Its target is not known.

General study findings and limits: When one million T cells were used, diversity estimates were thought to be underestimates.

A second roughly 7 to 12 cycle PCR used barcoded and J-beta primers. Every cDNA was tagged by a template-switch adaptor with 12 random nucleotides. Via MiXCR, TCRdb re-called the 5' RACE reads, giving one row per CDR3 protein. This table holds around 750,000 distinct CDR3 sequences, 50% to 65% found once. Germline V gene sequence: CDR1 MNHEY, CDR2 SMNVEV (reference sequence). V was shortened by 6 bases and J by 5 bases, with 20 bases between the two germline ends. The CDR3 has 15 amino acids. The origin of this receptor is a man of 80 years or more in good health. The sequenced material came from blood. The chain has TRBV27 and TRBJ2-7; D might be TRBD1 (6 bases). The CDR3 nucleotides read TGTGCCAGCAGACTATATGGGGGCTGGACGGACGAGCAGTACTTC. This sequence encodes CASRLYGGWTDEQYF.